This T cell receptor beta chain was recorded in a study of T cells in Graves' hyperthyroidism and ophthalmopathy (dated by TCRdb to 2018 to 2020). Regarding the research as a whole: Peripheral blood samples were taken at the time of initial diagnosis, prior to any treatment. To identify TCR V-J signatures that set the groups apart, the researchers used a discovery cohort of 100 patients, made up of around 42 with Graves' ophthalmopathy and some 58 with stable Graves' hyperthyroidism. Prospective prediction of ophthalmopathy was tested in an independent validation cohort consisting of fewer than 20 hyperthyroidism patients and some 17 patients who later progressed to ophthalmopathy. The approximately 100 discovery patients were divided at random into training and test sets in a 7:3 ratio. In addition, the study compared T-cell repertoires in thyroid tissue and in blood from a handful of Graves' hyperthyroidism patients. After blood sampling, hyperthyroidism patients were treated with methimazole at a starting dose of 30 mg daily, and ophthalmopathy patients were treated with high-dose intravenous methylprednisolone. TCR Vbeta CDR3 sequencing of 135 peripheral blood samples (roughly 43 ophthalmopathy, approximately 80 hyperthyroidism and roughly 17 progressor patients) is reported in the paper. What the study reported, not specific to this receptor: A model built on a 13 V-J signature distinguished ophthalmopathy from stable hyperthyroidism, reaching 85% to 90% sensitivity and under 84% specificity in cross-validation and 80%/75% in testing. Most expanded thyroid clonotypes (frequency above 0.001) were also detected in blood, suggesting blood repertoires may reflect thyroid immune responses. No statistical method was used to set the sample size in advance, and investigators knew the group allocation. In validation, the model predicted progression to ophthalmopathy with approximately 70% sensitivity and less than 80% specificity, a median of about 6.7 months before onset.

In the ophthalmopathy patients, disease was moderately to severely active, with a Clinical Activity Score of 3 or more, a NOSPECS grade of 4 or more, and a duration of less than 3 months. Exclusion was applied to patients with uncontrolled infections, other autoimmune diseases, pregnancy or lactation. Diagnoses were established on the basis of clinical symptoms, serum thyroxine and TRAb, thyroid ultrasound, and orbital computed tomography. PBMCs were separated from roughly 10 ml of fresh peripheral blood using Ficoll-Paque density gradient centrifugation. Total RNA was extracted with Trizol reagent, and quality was checked on an Agilent 2100 Bioanalyzer. With regard to this clonotype: What antigen it recognizes has not been identified. Base quality data are lacking; no much larger clone is found one base away.

TCR beta CDR3 regions were amplified from RNA transcripts. The TCR CDR3 was subjected to a first round of RT-PCR using the HTBI primer set and the Qiagen OneStep RT-PCR kit. A second multiplex PCR round built the libraries, followed by size selection and purification. Libraries were sequenced paired-end with 100 bp reads on an Illumina HiSeq2000. On the authors' methods: SOAPnuke was used to process the raw data, removing reads that contained adapters or uncalled bases, had a mean Phred below 15, or lacked an exact match to the constant primer or identifier. COPE v1.2.5 was used to merge high-quality paired reads, and clonotypes were defined as unique nucleotide sequences. MiTCR v1.1 was used to align the clonotypes against IMGT TRBV, TRBD and TRBJ reference segments. The analysis was restricted to V-J combinations with a frequency above 0.0001, which together covered around 99% of the repertoires. The TCS score was defined as F50 (clonal expansion) divided by E x V (chaos), with BLOSUM62-based TCRdist calculated between CDR3 peptides within each V-J. Welch's t-statistics and random forest reduced 450 to 600 V-J features to 13, which were used in a naive Bayes classifier (R e1071). TCRdb reprocessing: public reads trimmed at Q25 with fastp, clones called with MiXCR, in-frame beta chains kept. Entries that share a CDR3 protein sequence are merged under the most common genes and DNA. For this entry, the V and J calls and clone size follow TCRdb and not the study's own pipeline. In all, the sample holds about 350,000 distinct CDR3 sequences, and around a sixth of those were seen once. Roughly 15% of the sample rests with the top ten.

From the germline V gene, CDR1 is MNHNS and CDR2 is SASEGT. Measured from the cysteine to the phenylalanine, the CDR3 is 14 residues long. This entry keeps only the CDR3 DNA: 42 bases, framed from base 1. V is pruned by 5 bases and J by 3 bases, leaving 6 bases of the junction without a gene match. This receptor was identified in a woman aged 35 to 49 with Graves' ophthalmopathy. The rearranged chain carries TRBV6-1 and TRBJ2-7, and 8 junction bases match TRBD2. Specimen: blood. The DNA reads as follows: TGTGCCAGCAGTCCGTACAGCGGGGGCTACGAGCAGTACTTC. Its protein product is CASSPYSGGYEQYF.